The T cell receptor beta chain under discussion was sequenced for a study of PD-L1 blockade in urothelial cancer. Sequenced by immunoSEQ multiplex PCR; TCRdb stores in-frame clones only, minus some. The sample has some 120,000 clones, approximately 89% seen once; the top ten hold 3% to 4.5%. Germline-derived CDR1 and CDR2 are SGHTS and YDEGEE. The CDR3 covers 15 residues. V dropped 1 base and J dropped 5; count of bases not matched to a gene: 6. Time point here: peripheral blood 6 weeks after treatment start. Every patient provided from 1 to 8 samples, collected pretreatment and on-treatment. The receptor's source is a man in his sixties with urothelial cancer. Source: PBMCs, taken around atezolizumab (anti-PD-L1) treatment. The chain uses TRBV5-8 and TRBJ1-5; TRBD1 aligns across 7 bases. The CDR3 bases are TGTGCCAGCAGCTTGTCCGGGGACAGCTATCAGCCCCAGCATTTT. It yields the protein CASSLSGDSYQPQHF.